The 18 T cell receptor beta chains in this list originate from one sample, sequenced in a study of T cell clonotyping in hematopoietic cell transplantation (dated by TCRdb to 2020 to 2022). Sample time point, as interpreted from the label and publication: recipient sample about 28 days before transplant, after cytoreduction. Library preparation was by the immunoSEQ multiplex PCR assay. Entries here come from immuneACCESS through TCRdb and include only in-frame sequences with V and J called. Some clones fail to appear in such tables; in the studies checked, an unresolved V gene covers under half of the shortfall, and the cause of the remainder is unknown. For this sample there are about 18,000 clones; 86% appear just once. The ten largest account for approximately 8.4% of the sample. Material: peripheral blood mononuclear cells, obtained before stem cell transplant. All receptors come from a man over 45 with acute myeloid leukemia. Some clones in this sample may be carry-over from other donors' samples.

Regarding this clone: The sample carries other DNA sequences with the same CDR3. The genes are TRBV7-2 and TRBJ2-7; the D gene is possibly TRBD2 (7 bases). Trimming shortened V by 0 bases and J by 4 bases, and 13 bases separated the two germline ends. In germline, CDR1 is SGHTA, CDR2 FQGNSA. CDR3 length: 15 residues. Here the CDR3 reads CASSLAGGTKYEQYF. CDR3 DNA sequence: TGTGCCAGCAGCTTAGCGGGGGGGACAAAATACGAGCAGTACTTC. Complete variable domain (other parts from reference TRBV7-2 and TRBJ2-7): GAGVSQSPSNKVTEKGKDVELRCDPISGHTALYWYRQSLGQGLEFLIYFQGNSAPDKSGLPSDRFSAERTGGSVSTLTIQRTQQEDSAVYLCASSLAGGTKYEQYFGPGTRLTVT.

CDR3 DNA sequence: TGTGCCACCCGACCGAGAACTAATGAAAAACTGTTTTTT. This encodes CATRPRTNEKLFF. V gene TRBV19 combines with J gene TRBJ1-4; D gene unclear. The CDR3 covers 13 residues. Germline lookup yields CDR1 LNHDA and CDR2 SQIVND (reference sequence). V was trimmed by 10 bases and J by 1 base, leaving 10 bases between them.

The V call is TRBV18, the J call TRBJ2-2; D not certain. The CDR3 spans 12 residues. Germline V gene lookup returns CDR1 KGHSH and CDR2 LQKENI. V was shortened by 5 bases and J by 2 bases, with 3 bases between the two germline ends. This CDR3 is CASSANTGELFF. The CDR3 region has the DNA TGTGCCAGCTCAGCAAACACCGGGGAGCTGTTTTTT.

V is TRBV19 and J is TRBJ1-3, with 7 bases that match TRBD1. Germline V lookup: CDR1 LNHDA, CDR2 SQIVND (reference sequence). The CDR3 runs 15 residues. V was clipped by 3 bases and J by 0 bases; unmatched bases: 2. The CDR3 reads CASSMYRGSGNTIYF. DNA for the CDR3: TGTGCCAGTAGTATGTACAGGGGCTCTGGAAACACCATATATTTT.

A single count supports this clone. The V gene is TRBV13, the J gene TRBJ1-1; no definite D call. The germline CDR1 and CDR2 sequences are PRHDT and FYEKMQ (reference sequence). The germline V and J ends were trimmed by 5 bases and 4 bases, with 14 bases remaining between them. The CDR3 runs 14 residues. CDR3 region: CASSAPVAGTEAFF. DNA for the CDR3: TGTGCCAGCAGCGCCCCTGTGGCGGGCACTGAAGCTTTCTTT.

The V and J genes are TRBV6-1 and TRBJ2-6; maybe TRBD1 (6 bases). Germline-derived CDR1 and CDR2 are MNHNS and SASEGT. The CDR3 loop spans 16 amino acids. The V and J ends lost 4 bases and 0 bases respectively, with 10 bases between them. The CDR3 coding sequence is TGTGCCAGCAGTGGGACAGACTACTCTGGGGCCAACGTCCTGACTTTC. Translating it yields CASSGTDYSGANVLTF.

This chain uses TRBV20-1 with TRBJ1-1; TRBD1 matches 7 bases. The ends lost 6 bases at V and 5 bases at J; junction bases unmatched: 3. CDR3 size: 11 residues. CDR1 is DFQATT, CDR2 SNEGSKA, per germline (reference sequence). The CDR3 DNA sequence: TGCAGTGCCTCAGGGGGAACTGAAGCTTTCTTT. It specifies CSASGGTEAFF.

The chain carries TRBV7-2 and TRBJ2-7, with 13 bases matching TRBD2. V was pared by 4 bases and J by 6 bases, with 9 bases of the junction left unmatched. The CDR3 runs 16 residues. Germline V gene data show CDR1 as SGHTA and CDR2 as FQGNSA. The CDR3: CASSYWTSGGASEQYF. CDR3 bases: TGTGCCAGCAGCTATTGGACTAGCGGGGGAGCCAGCGAGCAGTACTTC.

The V call is TRBV5-5, the J call TRBJ2-1; 11 positions match TRBD2. The CDR3 extends over 18 amino acids. Germline V gene data show CDR1 as SGHKS and CDR2 as YYEKEE (reference sequence). With 0 bases clipped from V and 6 bases from J, the junction kept 11 bases outside the gene matches. This CDR3 is CASSLELAGVTGGNEQFF. The CDR3 nucleotides are TGTGCCAGCAGCTTGGAACTAGCGGGGGTAACCGGAGGCAATGAGCAGTTCTTC.

The rearrangement joins TRBV11-1 to TRBJ2-3; no clear D. The V and J ends lost 2 bases and 0 bases respectively, with 9 bases between them. Germline V gives CDR1 SGHAT, CDR2 FQDESV (reference sequence). The CDR3 has 15 residues. In DNA, the CDR3 is TGTGCCAGCAGCTTAAGGCCGTTTAGCACAGATACGCAGTATTTT. It yields the protein CASSLRPFSTDTQYF.

The chain recombines TRBV30 with TRBJ1-1; 7 bases are shared with TRBD1. This CDR3 contains 13 residues. The J segment lost 7 bases and the V segment lost 8 bases, leaving 13 bases of the junction unmatched. CDR1 is GTSNPN, CDR2 SVGIG, per germline (reference sequence). The CDR3 nucleotides are TGTGCCCTATCCGGGACAGAGGGCTTTGAAGCTTTCTTT. It translates to CALSGTEGFEAFF.

The genes are TRBV2 and TRBJ1-2, with D hard to call. The CDR3 totals 17 residues. Germline V gene sequence: CDR1 SNHLY, CDR2 FYNNEI. The V end was cut by 0 bases, the J end by 4 bases, with 18 bases between. The CDR3 region is CASSEAGLTLPGYGYTF. The CDR3, as DNA: TGTGCCAGCAGTGAAGCGGGTCTGACCCTGCCGGGCTATGGCTACACCTTC. Drawing the rest from reference TRBV2 and TRBJ1-2, the complete variable domain is EPEVTQTPSHQVTQMGQEVILRCVPISNHLYFYWYRQILGQKVEFLVSFYNNEISEKSEIFDDQFSVERPDGSNFTLKIRSTKLEDSAMYFCASSEAGLTLPGYGYTFGSGTRLTVV.

This chain uses TRBV19 with TRBJ1-2; TRBD1 is a possible D gene (5 bases). The CDR3 sequence is 16 residues long. V shed 5 bases and J shed 0 bases, with 16 bases lying between them. Germline V gene data show CDR1 as LNHDA and CDR2 as SQIVND (reference sequence). CDR3 DNA: TGTGCCAGTAGTCTCGGGACCGGATTAGCTAACTATGGCTACACCTTC. Its protein product is CASSLGTGLANYGYTF.

The rearrangement links TRBV5-6 to TRBJ2-7; D could derive from TRBD1 or TRBD2 (5 bases each). CDR1 SGHDT and CDR2 YYEEEE come from the germline V gene. Between the trimmed V and J ends, which lost 7 bases and 0 bases, there was a span of 17 bases. CDR3 size: 15 residues. The CDR3 DNA is TGTGCCAGCCGGCTTGGGGCCACTAGCTCCTACGAGCAGTACTTC. It encodes CASRLGATSSYEQYF.

The chain carries TRBV5-1 and TRBJ2-5; the D gene is possibly TRBD2 (7 bases). The CDR3 consists of 15 residues. CDR1 is SGHRS and CDR2 is YFSETQ in the germline V gene. V was cut by 1 base and J by 2 bases, with 12 bases left in between. The CDR3 protein is CASSLRGAAQETQYF. CDR3 coding DNA: TGCGCCAGCAGCTTGCGGGGGGCCGCTCAAGAGACCCAGTACTTC.

V and J are TRBV5-5 and TRBJ1-5; the D is unclear. Germline-derived CDR1 and CDR2 are SGHKS and YYEKEE (reference sequence). The CDR3 runs 15 residues. The germline V and J ends were trimmed by 5 bases and 2 bases, with 14 bases remaining between them. The CDR3: CASSISPGRNQPQHF. The CDR3 DNA is TGTGCCAGCAGTATCAGCCCCGGGCGCAATCAGCCCCAGCATTTT.

The chain employs TRBV7-2 and TRBJ2-2, with D possibly matching TRBD1 (6 bases). Deletions cut 5 bases from V and 1 base from J, with 17 bases between. The length of the CDR3 is 17 residues. CDR1 and CDR2 (germline): SGHTA, FQGNSA. CDR3 bases: TGTGCCAGCAGCCAAACCCTCCAGGACAGGAACACCGGGGAGCTGTTTTTT. Its translation: CASSQTLQDRNTGELFF.

V gene TRBV4-1 combines with J gene TRBJ1-6, with TRBD1 identical over 7 bases. This CDR3 is 16 amino acids long. Trimming removed 5 bases from V and 4 bases from J; junction bases left unmatched: 8. The germline V gene encodes CDR1 MGHRA and CDR2 YSYEKL. In DNA form, the CDR3 reads TGCGCCAGCAGCTTCGACAGGGCCGCTTATAATTCACCCCTCCACTTT. Translated: CASSFDRAAYNSPLHF.